Described below is a single TCR beta chain sequence and its context. In the study's own analysis: Quantification of nucleated cells was approximated via reference gene primer amplification. Clones were read by immunoSEQ multiplex PCR, and TCRdb kept only the in-frame ones, dropping some. V, J and clone size derive from that table, while D and trimming were established from the DNA sequence. Of around 140,000 clones listed, about 86% are singletons. This sample was included in a study of blood T cell repertoires in COVID-19. Overall study context: Specimens from acute and convalescent COVID-19 originated in the United States, Italy and Spain. Sources were T cells, B-cell-depleted T cells, or PBMCs; the material itself was cDNA or gDNA.

Germline values: CDR1 MNHEY, CDR2 SVGAGI. Trimming stripped 6 bases from V and 3 bases from J, with 14 bases between. This CDR3 has 14 residues. The sample was peripheral blood. This clonotype originated in a woman between 45 and 65 years old with active or convalescent COVID-19. V gene TRBV6-5 combines with J gene TRBJ1-2; a possible D gene is TRBD1 (6 bases). Here the CDR3 reads CASSDRGGDYGYTF. The CDR3 bases are TGTGCCAGCAGCGATCGAGGGGGAGACTATGGCTACACCTTC.